Listed here are 27 T cell receptor beta chains from one sample, sequenced in a study of blood T cell repertoires in COVID-19. Generated by immunoSEQ multiplex PCR, the TCRdb table keeps only in-frame clones and is missing some. Of about 200,000 clones detected, approximately 82% appear once; the ten largest clones hold about 8.9%. Sequenced sample: peripheral blood. All receptors derive from a middle-aged man with active or convalescent COVID-19.

The chain has TRBV7-2 and TRBJ2-1; 8 bases agree with TRBD2. This CDR3 is 15 amino acids long. J was trimmed by 1 base and V by 5 bases; bases with no gene match: 4. Germline V gene data show CDR1 as SGHTA and CDR2 as FQGNSA. CDR3 nucleotide sequence: TGTGCCAGCAGCCGGGAGGGGGATTCCTACAATGAGCAGTTCTTC. Encoded protein: CASSREGDSYNEQFF.

This chain connects TRBV10-3 to TRBJ1-6; a weak D match, TRBD1 (5 bases). V was cut by 3 bases and J by 5 bases, with 11 bases left in between. The germline CDR1 and CDR2 sequences are ENHRY and SYGVKD. The CDR3 totals 15 residues. The CDR3 loop is CAISEGGEDNSPLHF. The CDR3 nucleotides read TGTGCCATCAGTGAAGGAGGGGAGGATAATTCACCCCTCCACTTT.

The count of this clone is one. This chain links TRBV29-1 with TRBJ2-7; 8 bases match TRBD1. The V gene's germline CDR1 is SQVTM and CDR2 ANQGSEA. The CDR3 spans 12 residues. V lost 7 bases, J lost 2 bases, and 4 bases stayed unmatched. This CDR3 reads CSAGQGTYEQYF. The CDR3 DNA is TGCAGCGCCGGACAGGGTACCTACGAGCAGTACTTC.

V gene TRBV5-1 combines with J gene TRBJ2-7; D gene ambiguous. V was pared by 3 bases and J by 4 bases, with 14 bases between. CDR1 is SGHRS, CDR2 YFSETQ, per germline. The CDR3 totals 14 residues. The CDR3, as DNA: TGCGCCAGCAGCTCCCGGCCCGGCAGGTACGAGCAGTACTTC. It encodes CASSSRPGRYEQYF.

This clone has more than one count but fewer than ten. V and J are TRBV5-1 and TRBJ1-2, with D uncertain. V lost 6 bases and J lost 6, with 21 bases in between. This CDR3 contains 15 residues. Germline loops: CDR1 SGHRS, CDR2 YFSETQ. CDR3 amino acids: CASKWEGKGGDGYTF. The DNA for the CDR3 is TGCGCCAGCAAGTGGGAAGGGAAAGGCGGGGATGGCTACACCTTC.

This chain connects TRBV12-3 or TRBV12-4 to TRBJ1-5; weak D call: TRBD1 (5 bases). Trimming left V 6 bases short and J 9 bases short, with 15 bases between. This CDR3 spans 13 amino acids. The CDR3 DNA reads as TGTGCCAGCAGCCTAGATCGGACAATGCCCCAGCATTTT. It yields the protein CASSLDRTMPQHF.

This chain connects TRBV5-1 to TRBJ1-2, with D perhaps TRBD1 (5 bases). The CDR3 contains 15 residues. V lost 0 bases and J lost 6, with 15 bases in between. Germline CDR1 and CDR2: SGHRS and YFSETQ. The CDR3: CASSLDPQGADGYTF. The CDR3 DNA follows: TGCGCCAGCAGCTTGGATCCCCAGGGCGCTGATGGCTACACCTTC.

This clone was observed a handful of times. The chain couples TRBV25-1 to TRBJ2-3, with D possibly matching TRBD1 (6 bases). Trimming removed 5 bases at V and 1 base at J, with 19 bases between. Germline V lookup: CDR1 MGHDK, CDR2 SYGVNS. This CDR3 comprises 17 residues. The CDR3 DNA is TGTGCCAGCAGTAAGTTACGAGGACAGTTAGGCACAGATACGCAGTATTTT. Translated: CASSKLRGQLGTDTQYF.

This chain uses TRBV11-2 with TRBJ2-5, with D perhaps TRBD2 (5 bases). The germline V gene has CDR1 SGHAT and CDR2 FQNNGV. V lost 3 bases and J lost 2, with 10 bases in between. The length of the CDR3 is 14 residues. Here the CDR3 reads CASSFRTRQETQYF. Here the CDR3 DNA reads TGTGCCAGCAGCTTCCGGACTCGGCAAGAGACCCAGTACTTC.

The V gene is TRBV11-2, the J gene TRBJ2-7, with TRBD2 matching 9 bases. The ends lost 5 bases at V and 5 bases at J; junction bases unmatched: 7. This CDR3 contains 14 residues. CDR1 SGHAT and CDR2 FQNNGV come from the germline V gene. CDR3 nucleotides: TGTGCCAGCAGCGCACAGGGACTAGCCCACGAGCAGTACGTC. It codes for CASSAQGLAHEQYV.

The chain recombines TRBV7-9 with TRBJ2-5; the D is unclear. Looked up from germline, CDR1 is SEHNR and CDR2 is FQNEAQ (reference sequence). The ends were cut back, 7 bases at V and 7 bases at J, with 13 bases in the middle. The CDR3 is made up of 12 amino acids. The CDR3 loop is CASTLSLGTQYF. As DNA, the CDR3 is TGTGCCAGCACACTATCCCTAGGGACCCAGTACTTC.

This clone was seen once. The CDR3 sequence: CASSQQGGGYNSPLHF. The CDR3 region has the DNA TGTGCCAGCAGCCAACAGGGGGGCGGCTATAATTCACCCCTCCACTTT. The rearrangement joins TRBV14 to TRBJ1-6; TRBD1 agrees at 7 bases. From germline, CDR1 is SGHDN and CDR2 FVKESK. The CDR3 runs to 16 residues. Trimming took 2 bases from V and 3 from J; bases not matched to a gene: 4. The whole variable domain, remainder taken from reference TRBV14 and TRBJ1-6, is EAGVTQFPSHSVIEKGQTVTLRCDPISGHDNLYWYRRVMGKEIKFLLHFVKESKQDESGMPNNRFLAERTGGTYSTLKVQPAELEDSGVYFCASSQQGGGYNSPLHFGNGTRLTVT.

This clone appeared once. The gene calls are TRBV6-2 or TRBV6-3 and TRBJ1-5; perhaps TRBD1 as D (5 bases). The CDR3 consists of 16 residues. In germline, CDR1 is MNHEY, CDR2 SVGEGT. The germline V and J ends were trimmed by 0 bases and 5 bases, with 14 bases remaining between them. The CDR3, as DNA: TGTGCCAGCAGTTACTCGCTGTCAGGGTTTCATCAGCCCCAGCATTTT. Its translation is CASSYSLSGFHQPQHF.

CDR3 amino acids: CASSLETGRPGYTF. The CDR3, as DNA: TGTGCCAGCAGTTTAGAGACAGGGCGCCCTGGCTACACCTTC. The rearrangement links TRBV28 to TRBJ1-2; 7 nucleotides align to TRBD1. The CDR3 runs 14 residues. CDR1 is MDHEN and CDR2 is SYDVKM in the germline V gene. Trimming removed 2 bases from V and 7 bases from J; junction bases left unmatched: 7.

V and J are TRBV5-1 and TRBJ2-2; 12 bases are shared with TRBD2. V dropped 4 bases and J dropped 2; count of bases not matched to a gene: 3. The CDR3 contains 16 residues. CDR1 is SGHRS and CDR2 is YFSETQ in the germline V gene. The CDR3 loop reads CASSAGLAGNTGELFF. The CDR3 DNA follows: TGCGCCAGCAGCGCCGGACTAGCGGGAAACACCGGGGAGCTGTTTTTT.

This clone was recorded only once. This chain links TRBV27 with TRBJ1-1, with D uncertain. CDR1 is MNHEY, CDR2 SMNVEV, per germline (reference sequence). V was shortened by 1 base and J by 1 base, with 7 bases between the two germline ends. The CDR3 length is 14 residues. CDR3 bases: TGTGCCAGCAGTTTATTAGAGGGGAACACTGAAGCTTTCTTT. Residues: CASSLLEGNTEAFF.

This chain uses TRBV19 with TRBJ2-3, with a weak D call TRBD2 (6 bases). Per germline, CDR1 LNHDA and CDR2 SQIVND (reference sequence). Trimming shortened V by 5 bases and J by 1 base, and 13 bases separated the two germline ends. The CDR3 is 15 amino acids. CDR3 sequence reads: CASSSRDWGTDTQYF. CDR3 sequence (DNA): TGTGCCAGTAGTTCCCGGGACTGGGGCACAGATACGCAGTATTTT.

This clone was recorded once. The gene calls are TRBV11-2 and TRBJ2-3, with D unresolved. V lost 1 base and J lost 2, with 10 bases in between. Germline V gene data show CDR1 as SGHAT and CDR2 as FQNNGV. CDR3 length: 15 residues. The CDR3 bases are TGTGCCAGCAGCTTAGCCGGTGAATCCACAGATACGCAGTATTTT. This gives the protein CASSLAGESTDTQYF.

V gene TRBV19 combines with J gene TRBJ2-1, with 7 positions matching TRBD2. V lost 6 bases to trimming and J lost 8 bases; unmatched junction nucleotides: 19. The CDR3 runs 17 residues. Germline V lookup: CDR1 LNHDA, CDR2 SQIVND (reference sequence). The CDR3 bases are TGTGCCAGTAGCCGACCCCCGGGTACTAGCGAGTTCTATGAGCAGTTCTTC. It codes for CASSRPPGTSEFYEQFF.

As regards this clone: This specimen includes other DNA sequences encoding the same CDR3. The chain is built from TRBV4-1 and TRBJ1-2; no definite D call. This CDR3 has 12 amino acids. Per the germline V gene, CDR1 is MGHRA and CDR2 is YSYEKL. The ends were cut back, 6 bases at V and 7 bases at J, with 12 bases in the middle. The CDR3 DNA is TGCGCCAGCAGTCCGGGAGGAGGTGGCTACACCTTC. It specifies CASSPGGGGYTF.

The V gene is TRBV6-5, the J gene TRBJ2-7; weak D call: TRBD1 (6 bases). Germline CDR1 and CDR2: MNHEY and SVGAGI. V gave up 5 bases and J gave up 1 base, with 12 bases separating them. The CDR3 totals 14 residues. As DNA, the CDR3 is TGTGCCAGCAGTAAACCCACAGGGTCCTACGAGCAGTACGTC. This codes for CASSKPTGSYEQYV.

The gene calls are TRBV5-5 and TRBJ2-3; 7 nucleotides align to TRBD1. J was trimmed by 6 bases and V by 4 bases; bases with no gene match: 11. The CDR3 sequence is 15 residues long. CDR1 is SGHKS and CDR2 is YYEKEE in the germline V gene (reference sequence). Here the CDR3 reads CASSGLGTAGDTQYF. The CDR3 DNA sequence: TGTGCCAGCAGCGGCTTGGGGACAGCTGGCGATACGCAGTATTTT.

This clone was counted only a few times. The V gene is TRBV3-1 (or the pseudogene TRBV3-2), the J gene TRBJ2-7, with D possibly being TRBD2 (7 bases). Per germline, CDR1 LGHDT and CDR2 YNNKEL (reference sequence). The CDR3 covers 17 residues. The V gene lost 1 base and the J gene lost 2 bases, with 18 bases spanning the gap. CDR3 DNA sequence: TGTGCCAGCAGCCAAGTTTTCGGCGGGGGCAGCACCTACGAGCAGTACGTC. Translating it yields CASSQVFGGGSTYEQYV.

The rearrangement uses TRBV18 and TRBJ2-7; 8 bases fit TRBD2. The CDR3 loop spans 14 amino acids. With V trimmed by 3 bases and J by 3 bases, 4 bases remained unmatched. The germline gives CDR1 KGHSH, CDR2 LQKENI. The CDR3 region has the DNA TGTGCCAGCTCACCTACTAGCGGAGTCTACGAGCAGTACTTC. Its protein product is CASSPTSGVYEQYF. Using reference TRBV18 and TRBJ2-7 for the parts outside the CDR3, the full variable domain is NAGVMQNPRHLVRRRGQEARLRCSPMKGHSHVYWYRQLPEEGLKFMVYLQKENIIDESGMPKERFSAEFPKEGPSILRIQQVVRGDSAAYFCASSPTSGVYEQYFGPGTRLTVT.

The V and J genes are TRBV2 and TRBJ2-7, with D perhaps TRBD1 (6 bases). Germline V lookup: CDR1 SNHLY, CDR2 FYNNEI. This CDR3 comprises 14 residues. Trimming took off 4 bases at V and 2 bases at J, with 12 bases between the two ends. DNA of the CDR3: TGTGCCAGCAGTGCCCAGGGGAGACCCTACGAGCAGTACTTC. This encodes CASSAQGRPYEQYF.

Only a few counts were recorded for this clone. This chain connects TRBV6-6 to TRBJ2-2; D might be TRBD1 (5 bases). CDR1 and CDR2 from the germline V gene are MNHNY and SVGAGI (reference sequence). V lost 2 bases, J lost 1 base, and 11 bases lay in between. The CDR3 contains 16 residues. This CDR3 is CASSYGAGWNTGELFF. CDR3 bases: TGTGCCAGCAGTTACGGCGCAGGGTGGAACACCGGGGAGCTGTTTTTT.

A note on this clone: Its ends do not fully match the called genes, so a read error is possible. The rearrangement links TRBV7-3 to TRBJ2-1; the D gene is possibly TRBD2 (6 bases). CDR1 SGHTA and CDR2 FQGTGA come from the germline V gene. The CDR3 is made up of 16 amino acids. The CDR3 DNA sequence: TGTGCCAGCAGTTTAAGGGCGGGGAGCTCCTACAATGAGCAGTTCTTC. It encodes CASSLRAGSSYNEQFF. Filled out from reference TRBV7-3 and TRBJ2-1, the complete variable domain reads GAGVSQTPSNKVTEKGKYVELRCDPISGHTALYWYRQSLGQGPEFLIYFQGTGAADDSGLPNDRFFAVRPEGSVSTLKIQRTERGDSAVYLCASSLRAGSSYNEQFFGPGTRLTVL.